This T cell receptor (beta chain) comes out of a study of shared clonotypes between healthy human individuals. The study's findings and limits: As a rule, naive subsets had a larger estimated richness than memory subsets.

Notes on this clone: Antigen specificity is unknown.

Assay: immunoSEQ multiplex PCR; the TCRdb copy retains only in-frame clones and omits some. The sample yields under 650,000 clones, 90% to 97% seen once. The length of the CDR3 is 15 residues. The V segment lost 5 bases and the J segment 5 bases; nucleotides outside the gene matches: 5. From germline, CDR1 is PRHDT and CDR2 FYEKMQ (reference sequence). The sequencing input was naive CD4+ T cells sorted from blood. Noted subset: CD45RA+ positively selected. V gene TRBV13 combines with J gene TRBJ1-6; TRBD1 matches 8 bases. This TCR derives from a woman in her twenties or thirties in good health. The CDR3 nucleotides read TGTGCCAGCAGCCCCCGGGACAGGAATAATTCACCCCTCCACTTT. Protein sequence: CASSPRDRNNSPLHF.